The clone carrying this T cell receptor beta chain turned up a few times. Its antigen remains unidentified. Via CD45RO/CCR7/CD25/CD127/CD95/CD27, cells of the CD4+ naive, central memory, regulatory and stem cell-like memory subsets were sorted. This sample is part of a study of beta chain features in type 1 diabetes. Overall study findings and caveats: Here, the possible influence of HLA type (on TCRB rearrangement) remained unresolved. VDJ junctions from patients with type 1 diabetes contained fewer insertions and more deletions.

The study reverse transcribed the entire isolated RNA, so it sequenced expressed TCRB transcripts. Repertoires were generated with immunoSEQ multiplex PCR, while TCRdb's copy carries only in-frame clones and drops some. The data show hundreds of thousands of clones, roughly 16% seen once. The sequence was collected from a young woman in good health. What was sequenced was naive CD4+ T cells from blood.

This CDR3 reads CSCQGFSTEAFF. The CDR3 bases are TGCAGCTGCCAGGGATTTAGCACTGAAGCTTTCTTT. The chain is built from TRBV29-1 and TRBJ1-1, with D possibly matching TRBD1 (5 bases). Per the germline V gene, CDR1 is SQVTM and CDR2 is ANQGSEA. With 8 bases removed from V and 4 bases from J, the gap between germline ends came to 14 bases. This CDR3 region has 12 residues.